Below, 28 T cell receptor beta chains from the same sample are listed, as sequenced in a study of T-cell reconstitution after alpha-beta-depleted transplantation in children. Library preparation (for TCRbeta) was performed with unique molecular identifiers. TCRdb ran MiXCR on the PCR reads and lists one entry per CDR3 protein. Among roughly 400,000 distinct CDR3 sequences listed, 43% were seen once. The sample consisted of PBMCs, taken before TCRalphabeta/CD19-depleted stem cell transplant. The receptors originated from a girl aged 2 to 9 with aplastic anemia, due to receive a stem cell transplant.

This clonotype was picked up a small number of times. The chain is built from TRBV2 and TRBJ2-2, with 7 bases fitting TRBD2. The CDR3 has 15 residues. Germline V lookup: CDR1 SNHLY, CDR2 FYNNEI. Germline trimming cut 4 bases from V and 4 bases from J; bases unmatched to any gene: 6. This chain's CDR3 is CASSGGSGSTGELFF. CDR3 in DNA: TGTGCCAGCAGTGGCGGGAGTGGATCCACCGGGGAGCTGTTTTTT.

This clonotype was seen a few times. V gene TRBV20-1 combines with J gene TRBJ2-7; the D gene is possibly TRBD2 (7 bases). Germline CDR1 is DFQATT and CDR2 is SNEGSKA (reference sequence). The germline V and J ends were trimmed by 1 base and 7 bases, with 20 bases remaining between them. This CDR3 is 15 amino acids long. The CDR3 bases are TGCAGTGCTAGAGCGGGGGGCGGGTCTGGGAGGGAGCAGTACTTC. It is translated as CSARAGGGSGREQYF.

In its sample, this clonotype was seen many times. The chain recombines TRBV7-2 with TRBJ2-5; D gene ambiguous. Looked up from germline, CDR1 is SGHTA and CDR2 is FQGNSA. Trimming pared 1 base from V and 5 bases from J, leaving 8 bases between. This CDR3 comprises 13 residues. In DNA form, the CDR3 reads TGTGCCAGCAGCTTAGGGACCAAGGAGACCCAGTACTTC. It is translated as CASSLGTKETQYF.

The chain employs TRBV5-1 and TRBJ2-7; TRBD1 matches at 10 bases. In germline, CDR1 is SGHRS, CDR2 YFSETQ. J lost 4 bases, V lost 4 bases, and 8 bases had no gene match. This CDR3 comprises 15 residues. The CDR3 sequence is CASSAGTGAPYEQYF. The CDR3 DNA follows: TGCGCCAGCAGCGCGGGGACAGGGGCCCCTTACGAGCAGTACTTC.

The table lists this clonotype with many counts. The rearrangement joins TRBV27 to TRBJ1-1; D ambiguous. Germline values: CDR1 MNHEY, CDR2 SMNVEV (reference sequence). With 2 bases removed from V and 6 bases from J, the gap between germline ends came to 4 bases. CDR3 size: 11 residues. In DNA form, the CDR3 reads TGTGCCAGCAGTTTAGGGCCTGAAGCTTTCTTT. Translating gives CASSLGPEAFF.

This sequence joins TRBV7-9 and TRBJ1-4, with 12 bases matching TRBD1. Trimming at V came to 5 bases and at J to 9 bases, leaving 7 bases not matched to a gene. CDR3 length equals 15 residues. The germline gives CDR1 SEHNR, CDR2 FQNEAQ (reference sequence). The CDR3 coding sequence is TGTGCCAGCAGCCCGCCGGGGACAGGGGGCCAAAAACTGTTTTTT. It yields the protein CASSPPGTGGQKLFF. Based on the CDR3 plus reference TRBV7-9 and TRBJ1-4, the full variable domain is DTGVSQNPRHKITKRGQNVTFRCDPISEHNRLYWYRQTLGQGPEFLTYFQNEAQLEKSRLLSDRFSAERPKGSFSTLEIQRTEQGDSAMYLCASSPPGTGGQKLFFGSGTQLSVL.

The genes are TRBV4-1 and TRBJ1-4; TRBD1 is a possible D gene (5 bases). Trimming took 0 bases from V and 2 from J, leaving 16 bases between them. Per the germline V gene, CDR1 is MGHRA and CDR2 is YSYEKL. This CDR3 region has 18 residues. In DNA form, the CDR3 reads TGCGCCAGCAGCCAAGATCGAAGGGGACCCGGGACTAATGAAAAACTGTTTTTT. This gives the protein CASSQDRRGPGTNEKLFF.

This clonotype occurred a few times. V is TRBV27 and J is TRBJ2-3, with no clear D. The length of the CDR3 is 14 residues. The V gene's germline CDR1 is MNHEY and CDR2 SMNVEV (reference sequence). Trimming removed 3 bases from V and 2 bases from J, with 9 bases in between. The CDR3 nucleotides read TGTGCCAGCAGTTTTAGCTATTTCACAGATACGCAGTATTTT. This sequence encodes CASSFSYFTDTQYF.

V usage is TRBV7-6 and J usage is TRBJ1-4; D is perhaps TRBD1 (6 bases). Germline-derived CDR1 and CDR2 are SGHVS and FNYEAQ. This CDR3 spans 13 amino acids. Trimming stripped 5 bases from V and 6 bases from J, with 10 bases between. As DNA, the CDR3 is TGTGCCAGCAGCGGAGGGGGGGATGAAAAACTGTTTTTT. It encodes CASSGGGDEKLFF.

The gene calls are TRBV28 and TRBJ1-1; 9 bases map to TRBD1. Germline CDR1 is MDHEN and CDR2 is SYDVKM. Germline trimming cut 7 bases from V and 2 bases from J; bases unmatched to any gene: 5. The CDR3 loop spans 14 amino acids. The CDR3 DNA reads TGTGCCAGCATCACAGGGGGCCTAAACACTGAAGCTTTCTTT. Translated: CASITGGLNTEAFF.

The chain uses TRBV29-1 and TRBJ2-1; 7 bases align to TRBD2. The V and J ends lost 8 bases and 2 bases, in that order; junction bases with no gene match: 3. The CDR3 totals 12 residues. Germline V CDR1 and CDR2: SQVTM, ANQGSEA. CDR3 amino acids: CSQRGAYNEQFF. DNA for the CDR3: TGCAGCCAACGGGGGGCCTACAATGAGCAGTTCTTC.

V and J are TRBV4-1 and TRBJ2-6; D not certain. Germline lookup yields CDR1 MGHRA and CDR2 YSYEKL. The CDR3 is 17 residues long. V lost 0 bases and J 1 base, leaving 10 bases between the germline ends. CDR3 in DNA: TGCGCCAGCAGCCAAGAGGCCTACCTTTCTGGGGCCAACGTCCTGACTTTC. It is translated as CASSQEAYLSGANVLTF.

The chain joins TRBV27 to TRBJ2-7; 7 bases are a match to TRBD1. V lost 5 bases to trimming and J lost 2 bases; unmatched junction nucleotides: 9. This CDR3 is 15 amino acids long. The V gene's germline CDR1 is MNHEY and CDR2 SMNVEV (reference sequence). CDR3 sequence (DNA): TGTGCCAGCAGTCTTTGGACAGGTCTCGCCTACGAGCAGTACTTC. It codes for CASSLWTGLAYEQYF.

This clonotype occurred many times. The V gene is TRBV29-1, the J gene TRBJ2-1, with 10 bases matching TRBD2. Trimming cost V 6 bases and J 4 bases; bases outside gene matches: 9. This CDR3 region has 15 residues. CDR1 SQVTM and CDR2 ANQGSEA come from the germline V gene. The CDR3 DNA sequence: TGCAGCGTGGGTAGAGCGGGAGGGTCGTACAATGAGCAGTTCTTC. It encodes CSVGRAGGSYNEQFF.

CDR3 in amino acids: CASSPTVSQETQYF. In nucleotides, the CDR3 is TGCGCCAGCAGCCCCACTGTTTCCCAAGAGACCCAGTACTTC. The gene calls are TRBV5-1 and TRBJ2-5; the D is unclear. Deletions cut 4 bases from V and 1 base from J, with 11 bases between. The germline V gene has CDR1 SGHRS and CDR2 YFSETQ. The CDR3 extends over 14 amino acids.

The rearrangement uses TRBV5-4 and TRBJ2-6, with 9 positions matching TRBD2. Germline V gene lookup returns CDR1 SGHNT and CDR2 YYREEE (reference sequence). The CDR3 runs 17 residues. J gave up 4 bases and V 2 bases, and 7 bases lay outside the gene matches. The CDR3 bases are TGTGCCAGCAGCTTAGTAGCGGGAGTCAGGGGGGCCAACGTCCTGACTTTC. Encoded protein: CASSLVAGVRGANVLTF.

This clonotype was observed a handful of times. The gene calls are TRBV12-3 or TRBV12-4 and TRBJ1-3; D gene uncertain. V was pared by 1 base and J by 0 bases, with 7 bases between. The CDR3 contains 15 residues. Here the CDR3 reads CASSLDTDSGNTIYF. In DNA, the CDR3 is TGTGCCAGCAGTTTAGACACGGACTCTGGAAACACCATATATTTT.

The chain joins TRBV29-1 to TRBJ2-3; 10 bases align to TRBD2. The CDR3 is 17 residues long. From germline, CDR1 is SQVTM and CDR2 ANQGSEA. After removal of 5 bases from V and 0 bases from J, the junction contained 11 bases not matched to a gene. The CDR3 bases are TGCAGCGTTCCTGGACTAGCGGAACCGACTAGCACAGATACGCAGTATTTT. This sequence encodes CSVPGLAEPTSTDTQYF.

This chain links TRBV15 with TRBJ2-5, with 7 bases that match TRBD1. This CDR3 is built from 16 residues. Looked up from germline, CDR1 is LNHNV and CDR2 is YYDKDF (reference sequence). Trimming at V came to 0 bases and at J to 5 bases, leaving 9 bases not matched to a gene. DNA for the CDR3: TGTGCCACCAGCAGAGATCTCGAGGGGGCGACGGAGACCCAGTACTTC. This codes for CATSRDLEGATETQYF.

This clonotype was observed a few times. The chain has TRBV6-1 and TRBJ2-7; 11 nucleotides match TRBD2. This CDR3 comprises 15 residues. Trimming at V came to 6 bases and at J to 0 bases, leaving 4 bases not matched to a gene. Germline lookup yields CDR1 MNHNS and CDR2 SASEGT. Here the CDR3 DNA reads TGTGCCAGCAGGACCCTAGCGGGAGGCTCCTACGAGCAGTACTTC. This translates into CASRTLAGGSYEQYF.

This clonotype was observed a handful of times. This chain connects TRBV24-1 to TRBJ2-2; unclear D gene. V lost 9 bases to trimming and J lost 1 base, with 8 bases between them. The CDR3 totals 13 residues. The V gene's germline CDR1 is KGHDR and CDR2 SFDVKD. The DNA for the CDR3 is TGTGCCACCCAGTATCGGAACACCGGGGAGCTGTTTTTT. It is translated as CATQYRNTGELFF.

The chain is built from TRBV29-1 and TRBJ1-2; tentative D call: TRBD1 (6 bases). Trimming stripped 1 base from V and 4 bases from J, with 13 bases between. Germline loops: CDR1 SQVTM, CDR2 ANQGSEA. There are 14 residues in the CDR3. CDR3 loop: CSVEVGGGGYGYTF. The CDR3 DNA is TGCAGCGTTGAAGTGGGGGGGGGCGGCTATGGCTACACCTTC.

The genes are TRBV5-1 and TRBJ2-6, with TRBD1 matching over 10 bases. The CDR3 has 16 residues. CDR1 SGHRS and CDR2 YFSETQ come from the germline V gene. With V trimmed by 5 bases and J by 2 bases, 4 bases remained unmatched. CDR3 sequence: CASSRDRGTGANVLTF. In DNA form, the CDR3 reads TGCGCCAGCAGTCGGGACAGGGGAACTGGGGCCAACGTCCTGACTTTC.

This chain joins TRBV18 and TRBJ2-3, with D perhaps TRBD2 (5 bases). Germline-derived CDR1 and CDR2 are KGHSH and LQKENI. Trimming took 2 bases from V and 0 from J, leaving 12 bases between them. The CDR3 spans 16 residues. DNA of the CDR3: TGTGCCAGCTCACCAAGTCTAGCCTATAGCACAGATACGCAGTATTTT. Translated, it gives CASSPSLAYSTDTQYF.

The rearrangement links TRBV3-1 to TRBJ1-2, with D unresolved. CDR1 is LGHDT and CDR2 is YNNKEL in the germline V gene (reference sequence). V was shortened by 5 bases and J by 8 bases, with 15 bases between the two germline ends. There are 13 residues in the CDR3. The CDR3 sequence: CASSSQDLRGYTF. The CDR3 DNA reads TGTGCCAGCAGCTCTCAGGACCTTCGGGGCTACACCTTC.

The gene calls are TRBV6-1 and TRBJ1-5, with D perhaps matching TRBD1 (6 bases). V shed 6 bases and J shed 0 bases, with 12 bases lying between them. Germline-derived CDR1 and CDR2 are MNHNS and SASEGT. The CDR3 spans 15 residues. CDR3 nucleotides: TGTGCCAGCAGAGGACAGACTAATAGCAATCAGCCCCAGCATTTT. Encoded protein: CASRGQTNSNQPQHF.

This clonotype was counted ten times or more. The chain has TRBV5-1 and TRBJ2-7; 10 bases agree with TRBD2. CDR3 length: 14 amino acids. The germline gives CDR1 SGHRS, CDR2 YFSETQ. With 4 bases clipped from V and 3 bases from J, the junction kept 4 bases outside the gene matches. The CDR3 nucleotides are TGCGCCAGCAGCCGTACTAGCGGGAACTACGAGCAGTACTTC. This codes for CASSRTSGNYEQYF.

Many counts were recorded for this clonotype. The gene calls are TRBV7-9 and TRBJ2-2, with D unclear. The V end lost 3 bases, the J end lost 5 bases, and 13 bases lay between the germline ends. The germline CDR1 and CDR2 sequences are SEHNR and FQNEAQ (reference sequence). The CDR3 runs to 15 residues. CDR3 coding DNA: TGTGCCAGCAGCTTTTCGGAATGGGCGACCGGGGAGCTGTTTTTT. Translating gives CASSFSEWATGELFF.